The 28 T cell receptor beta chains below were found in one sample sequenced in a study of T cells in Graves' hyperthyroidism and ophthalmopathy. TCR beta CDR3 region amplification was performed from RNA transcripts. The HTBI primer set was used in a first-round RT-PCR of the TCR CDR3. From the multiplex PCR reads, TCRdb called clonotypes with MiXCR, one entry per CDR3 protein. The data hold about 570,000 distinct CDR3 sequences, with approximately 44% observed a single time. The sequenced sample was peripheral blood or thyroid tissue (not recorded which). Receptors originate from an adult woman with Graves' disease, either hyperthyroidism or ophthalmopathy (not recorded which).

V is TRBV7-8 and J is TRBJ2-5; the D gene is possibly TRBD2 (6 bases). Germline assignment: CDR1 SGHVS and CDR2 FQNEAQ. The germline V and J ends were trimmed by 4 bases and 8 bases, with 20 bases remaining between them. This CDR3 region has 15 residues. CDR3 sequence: CASSSYGTGEATQYF. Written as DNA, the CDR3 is TGTGCCAGCAGCTCGTACGGGACCGGGGAGGCTACCCAGTACTTC.

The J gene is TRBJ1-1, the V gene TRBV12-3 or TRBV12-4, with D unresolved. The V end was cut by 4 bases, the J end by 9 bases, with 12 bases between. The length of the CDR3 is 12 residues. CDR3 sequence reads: CASSWPGGKAFF. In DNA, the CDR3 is TGTGCCAGCAGTTGGCCGGGAGGCAAAGCTTTCTTT.

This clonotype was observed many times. Here the CDR3 DNA reads TGTGCCAGCAGCCGGGACAGGGGATTCGGAAAACTGTTTTTT. Amino acids: CASSRDRGFGKLFF. The chain combines TRBV7-9 with TRBJ1-4; 10 bases map to TRBD1. Trimming removed 5 bases from V and 10 bases from J; junction bases left unmatched: 7. This CDR3 spans 14 amino acids. Germline V CDR1 and CDR2: SEHNR, FQNEAQ (reference sequence). Complete variable domain (other parts from reference TRBV7-9 and TRBJ1-4): DTGVSQNPRHKITKRGQNVTFRCDPISEHNRLYWYRQTLGQGPEFLTYFQNEAQLEKSRLLSDRFSAERPKGSFSTLEIQRTEQGDSAMYLCASSRDRGFGKLFFGSGTQLSVL.

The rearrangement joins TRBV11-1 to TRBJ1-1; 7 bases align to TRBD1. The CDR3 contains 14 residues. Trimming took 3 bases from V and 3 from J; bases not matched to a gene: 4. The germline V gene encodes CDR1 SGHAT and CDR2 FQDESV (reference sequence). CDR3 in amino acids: CASSFVRGHTEAFF. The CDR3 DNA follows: TGTGCCAGCAGCTTCGTGAGGGGGCACACTGAAGCTTTCTTT.

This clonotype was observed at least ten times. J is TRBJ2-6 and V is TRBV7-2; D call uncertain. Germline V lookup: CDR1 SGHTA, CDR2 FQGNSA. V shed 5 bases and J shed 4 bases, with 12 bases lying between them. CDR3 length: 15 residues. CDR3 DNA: TGTGCCAGCAGCCCGAATAGAGCCGGGGCCAACGTCCTGACTTTC. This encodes CASSPNRAGANVLTF. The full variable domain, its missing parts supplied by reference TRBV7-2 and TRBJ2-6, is GAGVSQSPSNKVTEKGKDVELRCDPISGHTALYWYRQSLGQGLEFLIYFQGNSAPDKSGLPSDRFSAERTGGSVSTLTIQRTQQEDSAVYLCASSPNRAGANVLTFGAGSRLTVL.

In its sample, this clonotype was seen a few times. CDR3 region: CAWSDLSGVRNQPQHF. In nucleotides, the CDR3 is TGTGCCTGGAGCGATCTATCGGGGGTAAGGAATCAGCCCCAGCATTTT. J is TRBJ1-5 and V is TRBV30, with D possibly being TRBD1 (5 bases). This CDR3 has 16 amino acids. CDR1 and CDR2 (germline): GTSNPN, SVGIG (reference sequence). V lost 3 bases and J lost 4, with 19 bases in between.

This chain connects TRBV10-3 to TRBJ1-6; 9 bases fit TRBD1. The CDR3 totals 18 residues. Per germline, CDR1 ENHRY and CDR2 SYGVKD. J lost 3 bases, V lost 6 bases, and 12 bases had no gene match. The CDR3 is CAIRAGTGKVGYNSPLHF. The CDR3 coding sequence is TGTGCCATCAGGGCCGGGACAGGGAAGGTGGGCTATAATTCACCCCTCCACTTT.

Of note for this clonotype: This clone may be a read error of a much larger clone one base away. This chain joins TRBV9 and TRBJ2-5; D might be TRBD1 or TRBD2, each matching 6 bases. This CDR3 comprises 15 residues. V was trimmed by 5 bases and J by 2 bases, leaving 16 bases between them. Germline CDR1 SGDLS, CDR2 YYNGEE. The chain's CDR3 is CASSGPGAVQETQYF. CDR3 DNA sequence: TGTGCCAGCAGTGGCCCGGGGGCAGTTCAAGAGACCCAGTACTTC.

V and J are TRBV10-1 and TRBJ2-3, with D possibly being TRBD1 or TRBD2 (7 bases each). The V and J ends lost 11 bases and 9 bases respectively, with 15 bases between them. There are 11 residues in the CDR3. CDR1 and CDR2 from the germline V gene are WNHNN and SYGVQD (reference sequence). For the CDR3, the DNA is TGCGCCGCGGGCCAGGGGGGGACGCAGTATTTT. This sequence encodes CAAGQGGTQYF.

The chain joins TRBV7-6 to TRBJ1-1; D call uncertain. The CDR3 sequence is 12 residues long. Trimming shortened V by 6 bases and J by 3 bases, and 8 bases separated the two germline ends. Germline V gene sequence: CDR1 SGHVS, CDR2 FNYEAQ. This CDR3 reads CASRGYDTEAFF. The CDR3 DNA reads TGTGCCAGCAGGGGATATGACACTGAAGCTTTCTTT. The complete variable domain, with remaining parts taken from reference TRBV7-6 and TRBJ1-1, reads GAGVSQSPRYKVTKRGQDVALRCDPISGHVSLYWYRQALGQGPEFLTYFNYEAQQDKSGLPNDRFSAERPEGSISTLTIQRTEQRDSAMYRCASRGYDTEAFFGQGTRLTVV.

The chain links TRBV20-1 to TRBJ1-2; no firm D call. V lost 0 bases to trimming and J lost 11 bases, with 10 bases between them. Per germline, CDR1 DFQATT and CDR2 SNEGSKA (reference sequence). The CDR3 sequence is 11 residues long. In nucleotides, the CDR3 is TGCAGTGCTAGAGATGCGGGGAGGTACACCTTC. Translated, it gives CSARDAGRYTF.

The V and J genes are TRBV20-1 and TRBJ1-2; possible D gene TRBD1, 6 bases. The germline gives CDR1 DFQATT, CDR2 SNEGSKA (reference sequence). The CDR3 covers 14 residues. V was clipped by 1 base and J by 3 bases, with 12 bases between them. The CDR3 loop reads CSARGAGAYYGYTF. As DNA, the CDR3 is TGCAGTGCTAGAGGGGCAGGGGCCTACTATGGCTACACCTTC.

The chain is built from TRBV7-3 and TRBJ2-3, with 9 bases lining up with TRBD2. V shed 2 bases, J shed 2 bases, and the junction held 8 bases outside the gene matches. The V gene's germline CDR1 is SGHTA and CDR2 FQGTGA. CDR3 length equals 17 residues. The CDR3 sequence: CASSLDPAGGLTDTQYF. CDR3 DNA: TGTGCCAGCAGCTTAGATCCAGCGGGAGGCCTCACAGATACGCAGTATTTT.

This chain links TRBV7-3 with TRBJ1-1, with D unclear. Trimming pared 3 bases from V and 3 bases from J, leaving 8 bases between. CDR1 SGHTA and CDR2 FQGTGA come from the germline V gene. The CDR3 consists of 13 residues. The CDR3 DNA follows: TGTGCCAGCAGCTTTGAGGGATACACTGAAGCTTTCTTT. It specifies CASSFEGYTEAFF.

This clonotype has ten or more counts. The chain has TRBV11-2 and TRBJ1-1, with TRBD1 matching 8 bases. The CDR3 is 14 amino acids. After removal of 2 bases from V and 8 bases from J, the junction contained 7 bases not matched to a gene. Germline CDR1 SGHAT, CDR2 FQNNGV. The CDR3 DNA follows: TGTGCCAGCAGCTTACGCCCCCGGACAGGGGAAGCTTTCTTT. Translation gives CASSLRPRTGEAFF.

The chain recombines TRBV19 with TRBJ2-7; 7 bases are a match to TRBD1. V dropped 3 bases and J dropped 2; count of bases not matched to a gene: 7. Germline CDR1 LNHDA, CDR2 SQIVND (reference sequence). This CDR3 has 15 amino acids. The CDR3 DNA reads TGTGCCAGTAGTATGAAGGGGACAGTGACCTACGAGCAGTACTTC. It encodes CASSMKGTVTYEQYF.

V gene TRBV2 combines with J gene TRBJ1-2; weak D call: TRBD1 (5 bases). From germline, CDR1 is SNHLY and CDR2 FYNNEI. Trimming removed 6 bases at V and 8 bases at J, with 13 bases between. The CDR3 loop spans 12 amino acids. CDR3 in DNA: TGTGCCAGCAGGGGACTAGTGGACGGCTACACCTTC. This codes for CASRGLVDGYTF. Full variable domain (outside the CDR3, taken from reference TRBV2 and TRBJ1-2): EPEVTQTPSHQVTQMGQEVILRCVPISNHLYFYWYRQILGQKVEFLVSFYNNEISEKSEIFDDQFSVERPDGSNFTLKIRSTKLEDSAMYFCASRGLVDGYTFGSGTRLTVV.

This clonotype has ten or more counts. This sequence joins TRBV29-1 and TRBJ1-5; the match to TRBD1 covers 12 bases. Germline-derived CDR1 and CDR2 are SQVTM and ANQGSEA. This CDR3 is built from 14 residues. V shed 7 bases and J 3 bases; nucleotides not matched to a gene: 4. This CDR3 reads CSAGTGGINQPQHF. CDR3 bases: TGCAGCGCCGGGACAGGGGGCATCAATCAGCCCCAGCATTTT.

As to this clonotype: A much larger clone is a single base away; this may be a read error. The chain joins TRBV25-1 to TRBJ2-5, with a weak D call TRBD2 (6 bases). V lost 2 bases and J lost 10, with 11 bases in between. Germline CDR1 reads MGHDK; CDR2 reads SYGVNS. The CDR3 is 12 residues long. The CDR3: CASSERPEGQYF. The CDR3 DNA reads TGTGCCAGCAGTGAAAGACCGGAGGGCCAGTACTTC.

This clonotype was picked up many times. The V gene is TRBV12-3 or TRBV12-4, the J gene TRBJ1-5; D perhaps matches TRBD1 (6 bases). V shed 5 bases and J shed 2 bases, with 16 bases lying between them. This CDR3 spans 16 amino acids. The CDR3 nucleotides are TGTGCCAGCAGTCCCCCAGGGGCCGGGCGCAATCAGCCCCAGCATTTT. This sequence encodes CASSPPGAGRNQPQHF.

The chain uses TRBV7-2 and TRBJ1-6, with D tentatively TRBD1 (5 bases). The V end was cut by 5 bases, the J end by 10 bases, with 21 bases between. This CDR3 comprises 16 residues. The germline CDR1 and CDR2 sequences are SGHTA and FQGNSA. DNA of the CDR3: TGTGCCAGCAGCCCCCTCGCGAGGGGAGGAAAGTCACCCCTCCACTTT. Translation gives CASSPLARGGKSPLHF.

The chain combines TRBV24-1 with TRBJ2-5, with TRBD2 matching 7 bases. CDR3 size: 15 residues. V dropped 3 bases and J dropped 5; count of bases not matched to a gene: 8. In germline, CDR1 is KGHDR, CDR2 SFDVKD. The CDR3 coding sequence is TGTGCCACCAGTGATCCGGTGGGGGGGTTGGAGACCCAGTACTTC. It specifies CATSDPVGGLETQYF.

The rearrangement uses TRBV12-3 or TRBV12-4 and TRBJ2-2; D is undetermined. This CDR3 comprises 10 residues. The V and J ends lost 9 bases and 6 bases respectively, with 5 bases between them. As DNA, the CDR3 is TGTGCCAGGAGGTCCGGGGAGCTGTTTTTT. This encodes CARRSGELFF.

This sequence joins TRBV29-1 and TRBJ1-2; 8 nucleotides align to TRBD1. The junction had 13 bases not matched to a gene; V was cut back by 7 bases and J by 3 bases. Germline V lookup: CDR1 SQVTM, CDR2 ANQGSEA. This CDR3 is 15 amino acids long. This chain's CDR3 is CSAGQDRVEDYGYTF. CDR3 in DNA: TGCAGCGCCGGCCAGGACAGGGTGGAGGACTATGGCTACACCTTC.

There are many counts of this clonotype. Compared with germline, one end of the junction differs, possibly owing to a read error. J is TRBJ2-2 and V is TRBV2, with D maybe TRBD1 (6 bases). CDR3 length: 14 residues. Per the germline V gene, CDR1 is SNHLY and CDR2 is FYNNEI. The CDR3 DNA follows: TGTGCCGGATTCCGGGACATCACCACCCGGGAGCTGTTTTTT. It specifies CAGFRDITTRELFF.

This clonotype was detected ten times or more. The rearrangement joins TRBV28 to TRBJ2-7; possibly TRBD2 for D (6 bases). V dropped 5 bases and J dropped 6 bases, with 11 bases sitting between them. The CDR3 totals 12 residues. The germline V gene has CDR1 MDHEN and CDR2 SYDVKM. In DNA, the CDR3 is TGTGCCAGCAGTGGGACTTGGGGCGAGCAGTACTTC. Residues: CASSGTWGEQYF.

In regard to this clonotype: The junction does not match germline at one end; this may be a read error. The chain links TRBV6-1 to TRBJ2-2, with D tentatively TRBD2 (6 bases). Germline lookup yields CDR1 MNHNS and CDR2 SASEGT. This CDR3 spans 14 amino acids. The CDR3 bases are TGTGCCATCAGTTCCGAGACTAGCACCGGGGAGCTGTTTTTT. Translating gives CAISSETSTGELFF.

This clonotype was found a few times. CDR3 amino acids: CAINPGPDGRTQYF. Here the CDR3 DNA reads TGTGCCATCAACCCTGGACCGGACGGGAGGACGCAGTATTTT. V gene TRBV10-3 combines with J gene TRBJ2-3, with 7 bases that match TRBD2. The CDR3 spans 14 residues. CDR1 and CDR2 (germline): ENHRY, SYGVKD. The V segment lost 7 bases and the J segment 9 bases; nucleotides outside the gene matches: 13.